This T cell receptor beta chain was identified in a study of metastatic and nonmetastatic thyroid tumors. On the study more broadly: Repertoires from blood and tumor or nodule tissue of malignant and benign thyroid patients were compared.

Each patient came to thyroid surgery without any prior treatment (of any kind). TCRdb re-called clones from the PCR reads using MiXCR. The table shows roughly 40,000 clones, with approximately 15% occurring only once. Study results and limitations: In blood and tumor, TCR beta diversity was reportedly significantly higher in malignant thyroid tumors than in benign nodules.

Germline loops: CDR1 MDHEN, CDR2 SYDVKM. The CDR3 contains 13 residues. The germline V and J ends were trimmed by 5 bases and 3 bases, with 8 bases remaining between them. This clone was seen at least ten times. The antigen remains undetermined. The chain combines TRBV28 with TRBJ1-5, with D possibly being TRBD1 (5 bases). The receptor's source is a female donor with papillary thyroid cancer or a benign thyroid nodule (not recorded which). Some clones in this sample may be carry-over from other donors' samples. Sequenced input: blood. This CDR3 reads CASSRDHNQPQHF. In nucleotides, the CDR3 is TGTGCCAGCAGTCGGGACCACAATCAGCCCCAGCATTTT.